This T cell receptor (beta chain) was identified during a study of CD8+ T cells in alopecia areata. The CDR3 sequence is 15 residues long. Deletions cut 5 bases from V and 0 bases from J, with 11 bases between. CDR1 SGHTA and CDR2 FQGNSA come from the germline V gene. The sample's treatment: oral pan-JAK inhibitor, 5-10 mg twice daily. RNA was extracted and reverse transcribed into cDNA as the sequencing template. TCRdb keeps only in-frame clones here, not all; method: immunoSEQ multiplex PCR. The sample holds about 160,000 clones; roughly 65% are singletons and the top ten take approximately 0.91%. The chain carries TRBV7-2 and TRBJ2-1; D may match TRBD1 or TRBD2 (5 bases each). The clonotype was recovered from a human donor with alopecia areata. The sequencing here drew on CD4+ T cells sorted from blood, taken at week 4, from a patient treated with tofacitinib. CDR3 in amino acids: CASSVGDSSYNEQFF. CDR3 bases: TGTGCCAGCAGCGTGGGGGATAGCTCCTACAATGAGCAGTTCTTC.